The 24 T cell receptor beta chains in this list originate from one sample, sequenced in a study of radiotherapy plus CTLA-4 blockade in lung cancer. Method: immunoSEQ multiplex PCR; TCRdb's copy keeps in-frame clones and lacks some. The sample holds approximately 45,000 clones; approximately 62% are singletons and the top ten take about 18%. The specimen was peripheral blood, collected from a patient treated with radiotherapy plus ipilimumab. All receptors come from a human donor with non-small cell lung cancer who had a partial response to radiotherapy plus ipilimumab.

The chain uses TRBV7-2 and TRBJ1-2; the match to TRBD1 covers 8 bases. The CDR3 totals 13 residues. Per the germline V gene, CDR1 is SGHTA and CDR2 is FQGNSA. The J segment lost 8 bases and the V segment lost 7 bases, leaving 9 bases of the junction unmatched. The CDR3 DNA sequence: TGTGCCAGCACCCGGCAGGGGGCGTTAGGCTACACCTTC. It specifies CASTRQGALGYTF.

This clone is a singleton in its sample. The rearrangement uses TRBV5-4 and TRBJ1-1; D remains ambiguous. Germline CDR1 reads SGHNT; CDR2 reads YYREEE (reference sequence). V was cut by 2 bases and J by 1 base, with 15 bases left in between. The CDR3 sequence is 16 residues long. The CDR3 reads CASSFLGRRPNTEAFF. The CDR3 DNA reads as TGTGCCAGCAGCTTTTTAGGCAGGCGCCCGAACACTGAAGCTTTCTTT.

V usage is TRBV29-1 and J usage is TRBJ2-5; D not certain. V lost 4 bases and J lost 2, with 8 bases in between. The CDR3 has 12 residues. Looked up from germline, CDR1 is SQVTM and CDR2 is ANQGSEA. DNA of the CDR3: TGCAGCGTTGGAGGCAGACAAGAGACCCAGTACTTC. Protein sequence: CSVGGRQETQYF.

This chain connects TRBV7-3 to TRBJ2-2; possibly TRBD1 for D (5 bases). Trimming removed 3 bases at V and 11 bases at J, with 10 bases between. Germline CDR1 reads SGHTA; CDR2 reads FQGTGA. The length of the CDR3 is 12 residues. The CDR3 DNA follows: TGTGCCAGCAGCTTTAACCAGGGTGAGCTGTTTTTT. It specifies CASSFNQGELFF.

This clone appeared a few times. The chain joins TRBV6-5 to TRBJ2-7, with 8 bases fitting TRBD1. The V segment lost 6 bases and the J segment 6 bases; nucleotides outside the gene matches: 10. There are 14 residues in the CDR3. CDR1 MNHEY and CDR2 SVGAGI come from the germline V gene. CDR3 sequence: CASSETGDAGEQYF. CDR3 in DNA: TGTGCCAGCAGCGAGACAGGGGACGCCGGCGAGCAGTACTTC.

Details on this clone: This sample includes further DNA sequences coding for the same CDR3. The CDR3 nucleotides read TGTGCCAGCAGCTTTTCAGGGGCGGCAAACACCATATATTTT. It translates to CASSFSGAANTIYF. This rearrangement joins TRBV5-4 to TRBJ1-3; tentatively, D is TRBD1 (6 bases). Germline V gene lookup returns CDR1 SGHNT and CDR2 YYREEE (reference sequence). Trimming removed 2 bases from V and 6 bases from J, with 12 bases in between. CDR3 length equals 14 residues.

The rearrangement joins TRBV5-1 to TRBJ2-7, with D possibly being TRBD1 (6 bases). Germline V gene data show CDR1 as SGHRS and CDR2 as YFSETQ. Trimming took off 4 bases at V and 2 bases at J, with 13 bases between the two ends. CDR3 length equals 14 residues. CDR3 sequence (DNA): TGCGCCAGCAGCGAACAGGGTACCCCCTACGAGCAGTACTTC. Protein product: CASSEQGTPYEQYF.

This clone has just a few counts. The V call is TRBV7-2, the J call TRBJ1-4; D might be TRBD1 (6 bases). The length of the CDR3 is 14 residues. Germline V lookup: CDR1 SGHTA, CDR2 FQGNSA. The germline V and J ends were trimmed by 1 base and 3 bases, with 6 bases remaining between them. The DNA for the CDR3 is TGTGCCAGCAGCTTAGGGACAGCTAATGAAAAACTGTTTTTT. Its protein product is CASSLGTANEKLFF.

V usage is TRBV6-5 and J usage is TRBJ2-1; 9 bases match TRBD2. CDR1 is MNHEY, CDR2 SVGAGI, per germline. There are 15 residues in the CDR3. The V segment lost 5 bases and the J segment 1 base; nucleotides outside the gene matches: 3. The CDR3 here is CASSQSGGSYNEQFF. DNA of the CDR3: TGTGCCAGCAGTCAAAGCGGGGGGTCCTACAATGAGCAGTTCTTC.

The genes are TRBV7-8 and TRBJ2-5, with TRBD2 matching over 13 bases. V was clipped by 8 bases and J by 1 base; unmatched bases: 7. The CDR3 runs to 16 residues. From germline, CDR1 is SGHVS and CDR2 FQNEAQ. As DNA, the CDR3 is TGTGCCAGCGGGGCCGGGACTAGCGGGACCCAAGAGACCCAGTACTTC. Residues: CASGAGTSGTQETQYF.

The CDR3 region is CASSSGYRNTEAFF. CDR3 DNA: TGTGCCAGCAGTTCTGGTTACAGGAACACTGAAGCTTTCTTT. This chain uses TRBV6-5 with TRBJ1-1; no clear D gene. The CDR3 consists of 14 residues. The germline V and J ends were trimmed by 4 bases and 1 base, with 10 bases remaining between them. Germline CDR1 and CDR2: MNHEY and SVGAGI.

This clone was seen a few times. The chain joins TRBV2 to TRBJ2-3; D is possibly TRBD2 (6 bases). V was trimmed by 6 bases and J by 4 bases, leaving 14 bases between them. Germline V lookup: CDR1 SNHLY, CDR2 FYNNEI. The CDR3 runs 14 residues. The CDR3 loop is CASRGGTGADTQYF. The CDR3 region has the DNA TGTGCCAGCAGGGGGGGAACAGGAGCAGATACGCAGTATTTT.

The rearrangement uses TRBV19 and TRBJ2-7, with TRBD1 identical over 8 bases. In germline, CDR1 is LNHDA, CDR2 SQIVND (reference sequence). With 6 bases clipped from V and 0 bases from J, the junction kept 7 bases outside the gene matches. The CDR3 consists of 15 residues. The CDR3 is CASSPGTGSSYEQYF. CDR3 sequence (DNA): TGTGCCAGTAGCCCCGGGACAGGTTCCTCCTACGAGCAGTACTTC.

The chain carries TRBV9 and TRBJ1-2; D is ambiguous. The CDR3 contains 12 residues. Trimming pared 8 bases from V and 6 bases from J, leaving 14 bases between. Germline V gene lookup returns CDR1 SGDLS and CDR2 YYNGEE. DNA of the CDR3: TGTGCCAGTGGCGGAACCGCGAATGGCTACACCTTC. This codes for CASGGTANGYTF.

The chain uses TRBV6-5 and TRBJ2-5, with TRBD1 matching over 8 bases. Near its end, the DNA agrees better with TRBJ2-7, so the J call may be wrong. Looked up from germline, CDR1 is MNHEY and CDR2 is SVGAGI. The CDR3 contains 15 residues. For the CDR3, the DNA is TGTGCCAGCAGTTACTCGGCAGGGGGCCACTACGAGCAGTACTTC. Its protein is CASSYSAGGHYEQYF.

The chain uses TRBV29-1 and TRBJ2-5; D not resolved. The CDR3 has 10 residues. Germline CDR1 is SQVTM and CDR2 is ANQGSEA. V lost 7 bases and J lost 4, with 7 bases in between. The DNA of the CDR3 is TGCAGCGCCTCCTTAGAGACCCAGTACTTC. It yields the protein CSASLETQYF.

The J gene is TRBJ1-1, the V gene TRBV7-6; D might be TRBD1 (6 bases). The germline CDR1 and CDR2 sequences are SGHVS and FNYEAQ. The length of the CDR3 is 16 residues. V lost 6 bases and J 2 bases, leaving 19 bases between the germline ends. The CDR3 DNA reads TGTGCCAGCAGGCGATTGGCCGGGACACCTAACACTGAAGCTTTCTTT. Translating gives CASRRLAGTPNTEAFF.

In this sample, this clone turned up many times. The V gene is TRBV10-3, the J gene TRBJ1-3, with TRBD1 as a possible D gene (5 bases). The germline gives CDR1 ENHRY, CDR2 SYGVKD. This CDR3 has 14 amino acids. The CDR3 is CAAGGVLSGNTIYF. The DNA for the CDR3 is TGTGCAGCGGGGGGAGTCCTCTCTGGAAACACCATATATTTT.

V is TRBV5-1 and J is TRBJ2-5; TRBD2 agrees at 7 bases. V was clipped by 2 bases and J by 3 bases; unmatched bases: 7. Germline assignment: CDR1 SGHRS and CDR2 YFSETQ. The CDR3 consists of 15 residues. Here the CDR3 reads CASSFYGGTEETQYF. The CDR3 nucleotides are TGCGCCAGCAGCTTTTACGGGGGGACCGAAGAGACCCAGTACTTC.

This clone has a single count. This chain connects TRBV11-2 to TRBJ2-5; D might be TRBD1 (6 bases). Trimming stripped 6 bases from V and 5 bases from J, with 16 bases between. This CDR3 has 14 amino acids. The germline V gene encodes CDR1 SGHAT and CDR2 FQNNGV. For the CDR3, the DNA is TGTGCCAGCAGAACAGGGATTGTCGGGGAGACCCAGTACTTC. Its protein is CASRTGIVGETQYF.

The chain recombines TRBV18 with TRBJ1-1; D remains unclear. The CDR3 is made up of 15 amino acids. The V gene lost 1 base and the J gene lost 2 bases, with 11 bases spanning the gap. The germline gives CDR1 KGHSH, CDR2 LQKENI. CDR3 nucleotides: TGTGCCAGCTCACCACAAGGACTTGGAAACACTGAAGCTTTCTTT. It yields the protein CASSPQGLGNTEAFF.

The V gene is TRBV4-1, the J gene TRBJ2-1; 11 bases are shared with TRBD2. This CDR3 is 16 amino acids long. V shed 5 bases and J 1 base; nucleotides not matched to a gene: 4. Germline V lookup: CDR1 MGHRA, CDR2 YSYEKL. The CDR3 DNA reads TGCGCCAGCAGCTACGGGACTAGCGGTTCCTACAATGAGCAGTTCTTC. Translation gives CASSYGTSGSYNEQFF.

This clone turned up a few times. V is TRBV27 and J is TRBJ1-2; D perhaps matches TRBD1 (6 bases). The CDR3 is made up of 13 amino acids. The V gene lost 4 bases and the J gene lost 7 bases, with 13 bases spanning the gap. CDR1 is MNHEY, CDR2 SMNVEV, per germline (reference sequence). The CDR3: CASSSNRAGGYTF. CDR3 nucleotides: TGTGCCAGCAGTTCCAACAGGGCTGGTGGCTACACCTTC.

The chain recombines TRBV4-2 with TRBJ1-2; D unresolved. CDR3 size: 15 residues. Trimming removed 1 base at V and 3 bases at J, with 12 bases between. Germline V CDR1 and CDR2: LGHNA, YNFKEQ. CDR3 protein: CASSQGIGSDYGYTF. CDR3 coding DNA: TGTGCCAGCAGCCAAGGTATTGGCAGCGACTATGGCTACACCTTC.